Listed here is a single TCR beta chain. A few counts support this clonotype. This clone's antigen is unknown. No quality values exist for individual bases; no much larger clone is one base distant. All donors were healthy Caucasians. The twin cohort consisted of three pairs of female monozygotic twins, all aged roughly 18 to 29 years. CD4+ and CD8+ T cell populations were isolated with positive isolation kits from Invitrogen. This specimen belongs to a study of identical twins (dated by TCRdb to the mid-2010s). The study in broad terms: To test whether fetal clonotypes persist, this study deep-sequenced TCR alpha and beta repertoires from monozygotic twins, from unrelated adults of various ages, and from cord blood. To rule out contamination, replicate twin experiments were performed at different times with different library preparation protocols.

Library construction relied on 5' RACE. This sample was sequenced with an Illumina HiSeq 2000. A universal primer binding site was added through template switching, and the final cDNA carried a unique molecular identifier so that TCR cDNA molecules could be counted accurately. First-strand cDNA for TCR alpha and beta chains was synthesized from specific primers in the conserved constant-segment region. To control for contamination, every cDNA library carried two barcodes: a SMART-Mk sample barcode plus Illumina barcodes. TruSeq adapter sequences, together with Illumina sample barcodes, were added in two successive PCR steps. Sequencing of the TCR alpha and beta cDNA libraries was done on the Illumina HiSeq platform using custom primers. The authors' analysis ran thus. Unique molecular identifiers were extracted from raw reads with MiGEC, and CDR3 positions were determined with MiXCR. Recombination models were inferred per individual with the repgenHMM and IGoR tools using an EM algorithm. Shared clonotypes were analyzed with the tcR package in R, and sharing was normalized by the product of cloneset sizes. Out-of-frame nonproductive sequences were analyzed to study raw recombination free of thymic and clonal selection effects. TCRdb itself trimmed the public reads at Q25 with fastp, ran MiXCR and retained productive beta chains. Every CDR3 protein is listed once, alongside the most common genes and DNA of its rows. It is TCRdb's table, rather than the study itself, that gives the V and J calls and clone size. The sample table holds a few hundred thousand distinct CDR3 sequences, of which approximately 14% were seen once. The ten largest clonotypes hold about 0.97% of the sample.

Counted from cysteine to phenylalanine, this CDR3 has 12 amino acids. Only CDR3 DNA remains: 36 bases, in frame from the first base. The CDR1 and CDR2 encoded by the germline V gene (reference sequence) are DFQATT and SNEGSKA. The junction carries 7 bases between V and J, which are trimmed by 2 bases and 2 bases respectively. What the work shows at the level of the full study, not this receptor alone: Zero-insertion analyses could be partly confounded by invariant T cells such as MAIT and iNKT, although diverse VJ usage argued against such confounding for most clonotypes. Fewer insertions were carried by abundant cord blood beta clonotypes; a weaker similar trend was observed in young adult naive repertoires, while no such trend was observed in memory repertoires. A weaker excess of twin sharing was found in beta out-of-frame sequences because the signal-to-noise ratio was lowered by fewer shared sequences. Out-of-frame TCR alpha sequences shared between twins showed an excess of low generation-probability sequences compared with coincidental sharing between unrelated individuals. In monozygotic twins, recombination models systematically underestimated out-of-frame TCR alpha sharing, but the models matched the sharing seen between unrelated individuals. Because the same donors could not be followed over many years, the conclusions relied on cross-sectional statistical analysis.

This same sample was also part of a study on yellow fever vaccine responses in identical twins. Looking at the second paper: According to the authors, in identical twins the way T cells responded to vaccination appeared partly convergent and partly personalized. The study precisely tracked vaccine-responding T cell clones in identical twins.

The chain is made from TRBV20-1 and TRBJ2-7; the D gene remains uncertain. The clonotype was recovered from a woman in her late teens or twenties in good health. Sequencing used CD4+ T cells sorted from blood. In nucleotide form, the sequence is TGCAGTGCTAGAACTCTAGCCTACGAGCAGTACTTC. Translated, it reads CSARTLAYEQYF.